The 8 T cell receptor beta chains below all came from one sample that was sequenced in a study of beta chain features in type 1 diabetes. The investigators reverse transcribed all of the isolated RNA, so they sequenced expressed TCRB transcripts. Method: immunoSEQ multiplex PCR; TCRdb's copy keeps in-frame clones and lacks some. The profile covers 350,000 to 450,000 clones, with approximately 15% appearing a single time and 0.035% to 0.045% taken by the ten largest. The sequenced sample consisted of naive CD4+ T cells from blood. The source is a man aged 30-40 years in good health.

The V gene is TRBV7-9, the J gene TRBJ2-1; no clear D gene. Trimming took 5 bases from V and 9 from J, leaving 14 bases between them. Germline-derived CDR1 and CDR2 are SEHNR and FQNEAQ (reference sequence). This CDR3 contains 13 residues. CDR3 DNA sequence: TGTGCCAGCAGCCCCCTAGGGTGGGGTGAGCAGTTCTTC. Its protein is CASSPLGWGEQFF.

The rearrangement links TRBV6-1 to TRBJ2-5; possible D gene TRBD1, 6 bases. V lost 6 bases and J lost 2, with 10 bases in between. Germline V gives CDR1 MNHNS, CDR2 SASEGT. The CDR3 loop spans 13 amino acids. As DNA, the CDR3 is TGTGCCAGCAGGGACAGCAGACAAGAGACCCAGTACTTC. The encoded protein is CASRDSRQETQYF.

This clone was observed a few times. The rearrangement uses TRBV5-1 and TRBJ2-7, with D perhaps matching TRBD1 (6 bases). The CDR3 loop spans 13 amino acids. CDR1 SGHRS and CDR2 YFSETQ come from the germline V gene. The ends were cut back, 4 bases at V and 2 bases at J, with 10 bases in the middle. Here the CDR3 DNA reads TGCGCCAGCAGCCGGACAGATCCCTACGAGCAGTACTTC. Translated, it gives CASSRTDPYEQYF. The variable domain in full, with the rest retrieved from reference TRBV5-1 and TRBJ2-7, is KAGVTQTPRYLIKTRGQQVTLSCSPISGHRSVSWYQQTPGQGLQFLFEYFSETQRNKGNFPGRFSGRQFSNSRSEMNVSTLELGDSALYLCASSRTDPYEQYFGPGTRLTVT.

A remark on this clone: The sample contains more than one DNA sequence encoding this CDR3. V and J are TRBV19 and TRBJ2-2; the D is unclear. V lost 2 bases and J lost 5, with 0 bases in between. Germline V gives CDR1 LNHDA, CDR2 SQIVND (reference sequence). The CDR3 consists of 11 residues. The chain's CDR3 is CASSITGELFF. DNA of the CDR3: TGTGCCAGTAGTATAACCGGGGAGCTGTTTTTT.

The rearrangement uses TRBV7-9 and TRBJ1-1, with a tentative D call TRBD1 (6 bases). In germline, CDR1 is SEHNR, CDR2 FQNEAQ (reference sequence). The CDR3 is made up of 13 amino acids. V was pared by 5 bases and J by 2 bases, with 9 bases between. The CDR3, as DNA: TGTGCCAGCAGCAACAGGGTAAACACTGAAGCTTTCTTT. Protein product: CASSNRVNTEAFF. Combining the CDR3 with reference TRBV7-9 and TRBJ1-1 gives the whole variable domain DTGVSQNPRHKITKRGQNVTFRCDPISEHNRLYWYRQTLGQGPEFLTYFQNEAQLEKSRLLSDRFSAERPKGSFSTLEIQRTEQGDSAMYLCASSNRVNTEAFFGQGTRLTVV.

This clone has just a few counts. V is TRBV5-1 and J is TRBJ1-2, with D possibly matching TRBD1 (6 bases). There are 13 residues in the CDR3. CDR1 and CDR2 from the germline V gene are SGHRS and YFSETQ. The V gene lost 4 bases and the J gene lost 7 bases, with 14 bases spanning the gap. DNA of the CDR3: TGCGCCAGCAGCCCGGGGACAATTCTTGGCTACACCTTC. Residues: CASSPGTILGYTF.

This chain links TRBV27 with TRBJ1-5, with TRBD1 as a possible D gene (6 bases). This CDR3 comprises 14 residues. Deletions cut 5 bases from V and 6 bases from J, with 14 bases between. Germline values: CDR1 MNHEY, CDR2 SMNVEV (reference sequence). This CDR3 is CASSTSQGSQPQHF. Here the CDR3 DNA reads TGTGCCAGCAGTACGTCACAGGGTAGTCAGCCCCAGCATTTT.

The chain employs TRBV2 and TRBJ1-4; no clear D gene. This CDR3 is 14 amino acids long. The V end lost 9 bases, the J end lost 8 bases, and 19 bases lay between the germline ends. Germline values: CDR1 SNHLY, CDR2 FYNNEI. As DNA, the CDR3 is TGTGCCAGTCACAACTTACGTCAGGCAGAAAAACTGTTTTTT. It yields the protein CASHNLRQAEKLFF.